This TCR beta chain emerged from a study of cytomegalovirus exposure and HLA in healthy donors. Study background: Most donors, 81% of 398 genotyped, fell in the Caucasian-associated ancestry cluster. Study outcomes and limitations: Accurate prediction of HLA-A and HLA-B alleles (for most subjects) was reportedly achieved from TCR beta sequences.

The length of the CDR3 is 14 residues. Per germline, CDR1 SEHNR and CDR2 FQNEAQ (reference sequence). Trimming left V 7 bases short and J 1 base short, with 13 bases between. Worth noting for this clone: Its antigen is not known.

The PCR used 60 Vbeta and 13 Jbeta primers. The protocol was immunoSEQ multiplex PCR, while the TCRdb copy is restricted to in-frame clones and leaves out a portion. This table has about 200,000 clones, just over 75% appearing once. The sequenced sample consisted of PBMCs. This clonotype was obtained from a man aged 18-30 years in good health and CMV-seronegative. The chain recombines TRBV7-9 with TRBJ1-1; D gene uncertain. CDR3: CASTGVKENTEAFF. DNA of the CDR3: TGTGCCAGCACAGGCGTGAAGGAGAACACTGAAGCTTTCTTT.